A selection of T cell receptor beta chains follows, all from one sample in a study of T cells in Graves' hyperthyroidism and ophthalmopathy. TCRdb used MiXCR to reprocess the multiplex PCR reads, holding one entry per CDR3 protein. The sample has 500,000 to 750,000 distinct CDR3 sequences, approximately 14% seen once. The specimen sequenced was blood. The receptors shown here come from a woman aged 25 to 39 with Graves' hyperthyroidism. Each CDR3 is given with its conserved first and last residue. A D gene is named only where the DNA matches it firmly. A row's size may be missing; if present it is once, few, many or a size class.

cdr3_aa	cdr3_nt	v_call	d_call	j_call	clone_size
CSASGQGNQPQHF	TGCAGTGCCAGTGGACAGGGCAATCAGCCCCAGCATTTT	TRBV20-1	TRBD1	TRBJ1-5	many
CASSGNRGDSPLHF	TGTGCCAGCAGTGGGAACAGGGGTGATTCACCCCTCCACTTT	TRBV6-1	TRBD1	TRBJ1-6	many
CASRRAGGAEDTQYF	TGTGCCAGCAGGCGAGCCGGGGGGGCGGAAGATACGCAGTATTTT	TRBV7-2	TRBD2	TRBJ2-3	-
CASSYLGVRNTEAFF	TGTGCCAGCAGTTACTTGGGGGTGCGGAACACTGAAGCTTTCTTT	TRBV6-2/TRBV6-3	-	TRBJ1-1	many
CASRPSGRIHEQFF	TGTGCCAGCAGGCCTAGCGGGAGAATCCATGAGCAGTTCTTC	TRBV12-3/TRBV12-4	TRBD2	TRBJ2-1	once
CSARDLTPNTDTQYF	TGCAGTGCTAGAGATTTGACGCCCAACACAGATACGCAGTATTTT	TRBV20-1	-	TRBJ2-3	many
CASSKPGQGDNF	TGTGCCAGCAGCAAACCGGGACAGGGCGATAACTTC	TRBV7-2	TRBD1	TRBJ2-5	many
CASSIGGTSGMETQYF	TGTGCCAGTAGTATTGGCGGGACTAGCGGGATGGAGACCCAGTACTTC	TRBV19	TRBD2	TRBJ2-5	few
CASSQGERTSGNYEQYF	TGCGCCAGCAGCCAAGGGGAAAGGACTAGCGGGAACTACGAGCAGTACTTC	TRBV4-1	TRBD2	TRBJ2-7	-
CASSTTSSLSLYNEQFF	TGCGCCAGCAGCACCACCTCTAGCCTCTCTCTCTACAATGAGCAGTTCTTC	TRBV5-1	-	TRBJ2-1	many
CASSEAGPGYTF	TGTGCCAGCAGTGAAGCAGGGCCCGGCTACACCTTC	TRBV2	-	TRBJ1-2	few
CASSTGTGGDGYTF	TGTGCCAGTAGTACCGGGACAGGGGGTGATGGCTACACCTTC	TRBV19	TRBD1	TRBJ1-2	few
CASSLFITPRVAGLTGELFF	TGTGCCAGCAGCTTATTCATTACCCCCAGGGTAGCGGGTCTCACCGGGGAGCTGTTTTTT	TRBV7-2	TRBD2	TRBJ2-2	few
CASSEFAGTSGRNEQFF	TGTGCCAGCAGTGAATTCGCTGGGACTAGCGGGAGAAATGAGCAGTTCTTC	TRBV2	TRBD2	TRBJ2-1	many
CASSQGTAGEAFF	TGTGCCAGCAGCCAAGGGACAGCGGGTGAAGCTTTCTTT	TRBV14	-	TRBJ1-1	many
CASNFNYGYTF	TGTGCCTCGAACTTTAACTATGGCTACACCTTC	TRBV30	-	TRBJ1-2	-
CSASLAGGSTDTQYF	TGCAGTGCTAGTCTAGCGGGGGGGAGCACAGATACGCAGTATTTT	TRBV20-1	TRBD2	TRBJ2-3	many
CAWKQGAGEKLFF	TGTGCCTGGAAACAGGGGGCAGGAGAAAAACTGTTTTTT	TRBV30	TRBD1	TRBJ1-4	few
CASSQDRVRTGELFF	TGTGCCAGCAGCCAAGACAGGGTTCGGACCGGGGAGCTGTTTTTT	TRBV14	-	TRBJ2-2	-
CASSSYPQAGGNNEQFF	TGTGCCAGCAGTTCTTATCCCCAAGCGGGAGGGAACAATGAGCAGTTCTTC	TRBV6-1	TRBD2	TRBJ2-1	many
CASSLAWDGRYQETQYF	TGTGCCAGCAGTTTAGCGTGGGACGGGAGGTACCAAGAGACCCAGTACTTC	TRBV12-3/TRBV12-4	TRBD2	TRBJ2-5	many
CASSGGLAGGSPDEQFF	TGTGCCAGCAGCGGGGGACTAGCGGGAGGTTCACCAGATGAGCAGTTCTTC	TRBV5-6	TRBD2	TRBJ2-1	few
CASSFRLDRRDRVNTEAFF	TGTGCCAGCAGCTTTCGCTTAGACCGACGGGACAGGGTGAACACTGAAGCTTTCTTT	TRBV7-3	TRBD1	TRBJ1-1	few
CASTTGVDSYEQYF	TGTGCCAGCACCACCGGAGTAGATTCCTACGAGCAGTACTTC	TRBV6-1	-	TRBJ2-7	many
CASSQGNLKGQGVLNEQFF	TGTGCCAGCAGCCAAGGCAACCTCAAGGGACAGGGTGTTCTCAATGAGCAGTTCTTC	TRBV3-1	TRBD1	TRBJ2-1	many
CASSLSRLNTEAFF	TGTGCCAGCAGCTTATCGCGGTTAAACACTGAAGCTTTCTTT	TRBV7-2	-	TRBJ1-1	many
CTSSISSLTEQYF	TGTACCAGCAGCATCTCTTCCCTAACCGAGCAGTACTTC	TRBV5-6	-	TRBJ2-7	-